This T cell receptor (beta chain) was captured by sequencing in a study of cytomegalovirus exposure and HLA in healthy donors. Overall study: As an earlier analysis found, around 170 million T cells yielded around 110 million unique TCR beta sequences.

Concerning this clone itself: Its specificity is unknown.

Each donor was nominally healthy when sampled (though unrecorded immune exposures were likely). Study-wide findings and caveats: TCR beta V- and J-gene trimming was later associated with a missense DCLRE1C variant.

60 Vbeta and 13 Jbeta primers were used in PCR. The assay was immunoSEQ multiplex PCR, and TCRdb's table has in-frame clones only and misses some. This sample has about 110,000 clones; 73% occur once, and the top ten carry 7.8%. The ends lost 2 bases at V and 9 bases at J; junction bases unmatched: 16. The CDR3 is made up of 17 amino acids. Germline CDR1 SGHRS, CDR2 YFSETQ. This receptor was obtained from a man aged 25-40 years in good health and CMV-seronegative. This sequence joins TRBV5-1 and TRBJ2-1; TRBD2 agrees at 8 bases. The sample comprised PBMCs. The CDR3 protein is CASSFAPGTSGPIEQFF. The CDR3 coding sequence is TGCGCCAGCAGCTTCGCTCCCGGGACTAGTGGTCCCATTGAGCAGTTCTTC.